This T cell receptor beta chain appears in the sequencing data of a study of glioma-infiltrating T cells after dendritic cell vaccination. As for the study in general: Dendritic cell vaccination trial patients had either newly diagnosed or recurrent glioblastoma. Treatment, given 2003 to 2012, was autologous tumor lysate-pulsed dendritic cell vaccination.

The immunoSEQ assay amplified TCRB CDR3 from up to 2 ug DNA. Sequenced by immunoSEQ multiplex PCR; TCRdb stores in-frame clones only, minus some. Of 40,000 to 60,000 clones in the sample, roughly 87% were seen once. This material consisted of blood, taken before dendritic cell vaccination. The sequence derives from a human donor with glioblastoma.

The CDR3 loop reads CTSSQADREDYEQYF. CDR3 sequence (DNA): TGCACCAGCAGCCAAGCGGACAGGGAGGACTACGAGCAGTACTTC. The V call is TRBV1, the J call TRBJ2-7; the D call in the table, TRBD1, was not verified against the DNA. TRBV1 has pseudogene status. This CDR3 is built from 15 residues.